The subject of this entry is one TCR beta chain. This sample stems from a study of Graves' ophthalmopathy and Graves' hyperthyroidism. The sequenced template was RNA, covering the TCR beta CDR3 region. In the first round, RT-PCR was carried out with HTBI primers, and a multiplex PCR formed the second round. TCRdb reprocessed the multiplex PCR reads via MiXCR and lists one record per CDR3 protein. There are 40,000 to 50,000 distinct CDR3 sequences in the sample; about 51% occur only once, and around 18% lies in the top ten. Germline V gene sequence: CDR1 LGHDT, CDR2 YNNKEL (reference sequence). CDR3 size: 16 residues. The trim removed 4 bases at V and 4 bases at J, leaving 9 bases unmatched. In donors with ophthalmopathy, activity was moderate-to-severe, with CAS ≥3, NOSPECS ≥4 and duration under 3 months. The starting material, 10 ml of fresh peripheral blood, provided the PBMCs.

The rearrangement uses TRBV3-1 and TRBJ2-3; 9 nucleotides match TRBD2. The sequencing input was peripheral blood. The sequence was collected from an adult man with Graves' ophthalmopathy. The CDR3 DNA follows: TGTGCCAGCAGCCCCCCCGGGACTAGCCCCTCAGATACGCAGTATTTT. It encodes CASSPPGTSPSDTQYF.